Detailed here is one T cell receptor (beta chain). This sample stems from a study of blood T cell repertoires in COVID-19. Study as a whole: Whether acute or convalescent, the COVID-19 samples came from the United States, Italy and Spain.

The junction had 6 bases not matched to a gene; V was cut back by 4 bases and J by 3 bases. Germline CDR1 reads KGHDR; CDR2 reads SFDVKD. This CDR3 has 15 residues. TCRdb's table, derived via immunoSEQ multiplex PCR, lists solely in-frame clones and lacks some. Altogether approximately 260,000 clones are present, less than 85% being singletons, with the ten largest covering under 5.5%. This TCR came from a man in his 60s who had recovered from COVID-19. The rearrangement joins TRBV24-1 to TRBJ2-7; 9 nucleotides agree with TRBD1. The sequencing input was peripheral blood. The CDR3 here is CATSDYGQGSYEQYF. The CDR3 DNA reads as TGTGCCACCAGTGACTATGGACAGGGGAGCTACGAGCAGTACTTC.